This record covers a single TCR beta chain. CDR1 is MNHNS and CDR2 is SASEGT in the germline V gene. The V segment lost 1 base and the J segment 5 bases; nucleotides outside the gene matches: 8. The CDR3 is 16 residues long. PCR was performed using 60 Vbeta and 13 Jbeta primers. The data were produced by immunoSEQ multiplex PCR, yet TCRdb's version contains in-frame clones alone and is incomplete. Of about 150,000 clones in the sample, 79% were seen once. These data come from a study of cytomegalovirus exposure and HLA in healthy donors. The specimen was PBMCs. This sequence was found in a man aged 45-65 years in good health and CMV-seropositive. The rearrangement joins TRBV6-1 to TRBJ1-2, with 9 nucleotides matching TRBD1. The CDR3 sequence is CASSEGPGQGFYGYTF. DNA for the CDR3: TGTGCCAGCAGTGAAGGGCCGGGACAGGGCTTTTATGGCTACACCTTC.